This T cell receptor (beta chain) was documented in a study of blood T cells in healthy people across ages. This clonotype was seen at least ten times. Germline loops: CDR1 SGHAT, CDR2 FQNNGV. The CDR3 extends over 16 amino acids. Trimming took 3 bases from V and 8 from J, leaving 23 bases between them. A J-beta primer mix and a sample-barcoded 5' primer were used in a second PCR of about 7 to 12 cycles. TCRdb recomputed calls from the 5' RACE reads with MiXCR, one row per CDR3 protein. This table holds 540,000 or so distinct CDR3 sequences, 47% found once. The sample consisted of blood. The J gene is TRBJ2-7, the V gene TRBV11-2, with D maybe TRBD2 (6 bases). The clonotype comes from an elderly man in good health. Here the CDR3 DNA reads TGTGCCAGCAGCTTGGCCCGGGACTCGGGCGTCGGGCAGCAGTACTTC. Its protein product is CASSLARDSGVGQQYF.